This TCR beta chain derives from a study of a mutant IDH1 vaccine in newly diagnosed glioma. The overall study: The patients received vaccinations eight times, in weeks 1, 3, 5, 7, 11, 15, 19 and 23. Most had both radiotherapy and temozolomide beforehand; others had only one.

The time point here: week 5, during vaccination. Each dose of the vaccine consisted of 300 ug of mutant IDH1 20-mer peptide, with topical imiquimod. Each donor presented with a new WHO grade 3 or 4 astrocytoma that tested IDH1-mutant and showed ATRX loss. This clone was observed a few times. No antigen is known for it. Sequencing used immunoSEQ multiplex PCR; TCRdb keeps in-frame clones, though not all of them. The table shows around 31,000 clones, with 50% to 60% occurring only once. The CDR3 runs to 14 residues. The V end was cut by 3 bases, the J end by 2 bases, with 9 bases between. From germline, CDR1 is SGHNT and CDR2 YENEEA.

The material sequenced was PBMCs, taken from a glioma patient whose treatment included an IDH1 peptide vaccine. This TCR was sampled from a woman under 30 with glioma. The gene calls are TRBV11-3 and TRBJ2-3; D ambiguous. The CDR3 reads CASSFGPTTDTQYF. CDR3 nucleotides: TGTGCCAGCAGCTTCGGCCCCACCACAGATACGCAGTATTTT.